These T cell receptor beta chains were read from a single sample in a study of cytomegalovirus exposure and HLA in healthy donors. Generated by immunoSEQ multiplex PCR, the TCRdb table keeps only in-frame clones and is missing some. Of about 78,000 clones in the sample, more than 65% are singletons; the top ten hold 8.5% to 14%. Sequencing was done on a sample of PBMCs. The receptors were gathered from a woman in her thirties or forties in good health and CMV-seropositive. Each CDR3 is given with its conserved first and last residue. The D gene is left open where the match is weak. A row's size may be missing; if present it is once, few, many or a size class.

j_call v_call d_call clone_size cdr3_aa cdr3_nt
TRBJ2-5 TRBV28 NA NA CASSQGAGERYF TGTGCCAGCAGCCAAGGGGCAGGCGAGCGGTACTTC
TRBJ2-7 TRBV5-8 TRBD1 NA CASSGQGLAYEQYF TGTGCCAGCAGCGGACAGGGACTGGCCTACGAGCAGTACTTC
TRBJ1-2 TRBV2 TRBD1 NA CASRGTAYGYTF TGTGCCAGCAGGGGGACAGCGTATGGCTACACCTTC
TRBJ1-5 TRBV28 NA NA CASRRGLQPQHF TGTGCCAGCAGGCGGGGACTTCAGCCCCAGCATTTT
TRBJ2-7 TRBV19 TRBD2 few CASSTEAGVGYEQYF TGTGCCAGTAGCACTGAAGCGGGAGTTGGTTACGAGCAGTACTTC
TRBJ2-7 TRBV2 TRBD2 few CASSDNGRTSYEQYF TGTGCCAGCAGTGATAACGGGAGGACCTCCTACGAGCAGTACTTC
TRBJ2-2 TRBV5-1 NA NA CASSAGQSTGELFF TGCGCCAGCAGCGCGGGACAGTCTACCGGGGAGCTGTTTTTT
TRBJ2-3 TRBV5-4 NA few CASSRRTDTQYF TGTGCCAGCAGCCGGCGGACAGATACGCAGTATTTT
TRBJ2-5 TRBV9 TRBD1 few CASSAGQGWETQYF TGTGCCAGCAGCGCCGGACAGGGCTGGGAGACCCAGTACTTC
TRBJ2-2 TRBV4-3 NA NA CASSQEARGTGELFF TGCGCCAGCAGCCAAGAGGCTAGAGGCACCGGGGAGCTGTTTTTT
TRBJ2-7 TRBV28 NA once CASSRGTVIYEQYF TGTGCCAGTTCAAGGGGGACCGTCATCTACGAGCAGTACTTC
TRBJ1-1 TRBV10-3 NA NA CAISEPGGDTEAFF TGTGCCATCAGTGAGCCTGGGGGGGACACTGAAGCTTTCTTT
TRBJ1-1 TRBV28 TRBD1 NA CASGPQGTGNTEAFF TGTGCCAGCGGGCCGCAGGGGACAGGGAACACTGAAGCTTTCTTT
TRBJ1-5 TRBV7-2 NA NA CASSLERWQPQHF TGTGCCAGCAGCTTAGAGAGGTGGCAGCCCCAGCATTTT
TRBJ2-7 TRBV15 TRBD1 NA CATSDAGLGQGSISYEQYF TGTGCCACCAGCGACGCAGGGTTGGGACAGGGGTCAATTTCCTACGAGCAGTACTTC
TRBJ1-1 TRBV27 NA NA CASSLRRGGNTEAFF TGTGCCAGCAGTTTACGGAGGGGGGGGAACACTGAAGCTTTCTTT
TRBJ1-1 TRBV28 TRBD1 NA CASSLSDIRDSYTEAFF TGTGCCAGCAGTTTATCAGATATCCGGGACAGTTACACTGAAGCTTTCTTT
TRBJ2-7 TRBV4-1 TRBD2 NA CASSQSLAIVTYEQYF TGCGCCAGCAGCCAGTCACTAGCGATCGTTACCTACGAGCAGTACTTC
TRBJ2-3 TRBV5-3 TRBD1 NA CARSLYGTGVSDTQYF TGTGCCAGAAGCTTGTACGGGACAGGGGTGTCAGATACGCAGTATTTT
TRBJ2-2 TRBV15 NA NA CATSRDASPGELFF TGTGCCACCAGCAGAGATGCGAGTCCCGGGGAGCTGTTTTTT
TRBJ1-2 TRBV27 NA NA CASRMAGDLYGYTF TGTGCCAGCAGGATGGCAGGGGACCTCTATGGCTACACCTTC
TRBJ2-1 TRBV19 NA NA CASSIEGYEQFF TGTGCCAGTAGTATCGAGGGTTATGAGCAGTTCTTC
TRBJ2-1 TRBV6-5 NA NA CASSYSFALQEQFF TGTGCCAGCAGTTACTCGTTCGCCTTACAGGAGCAGTTCTTC